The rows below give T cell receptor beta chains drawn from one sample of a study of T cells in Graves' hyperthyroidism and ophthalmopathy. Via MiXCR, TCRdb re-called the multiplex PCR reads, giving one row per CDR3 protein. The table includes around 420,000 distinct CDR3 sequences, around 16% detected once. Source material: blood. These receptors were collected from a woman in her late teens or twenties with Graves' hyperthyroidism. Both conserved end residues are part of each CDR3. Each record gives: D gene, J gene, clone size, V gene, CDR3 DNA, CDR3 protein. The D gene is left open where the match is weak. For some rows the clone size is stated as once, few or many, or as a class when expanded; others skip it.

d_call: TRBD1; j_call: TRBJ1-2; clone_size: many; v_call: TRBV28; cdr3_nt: TGTGCCAGCAGTTCTCCGCGACAGGGGAACTATGGCTACACCTTC; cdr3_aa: CASSSPRQGNYGYTF
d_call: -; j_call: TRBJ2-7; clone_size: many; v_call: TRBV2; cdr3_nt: TGTGCCAGCAGTGCCCATCACTCGGGGGCGGGATACTCCTACGAGCAGTACTTC; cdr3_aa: CASSAHHSGAGYSYEQYF
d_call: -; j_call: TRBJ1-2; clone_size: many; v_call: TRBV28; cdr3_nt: TGTGCCAGTGAACCGGGACCTGAGGGACATGGCTACACCTTC; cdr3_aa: CASEPGPEGHGYTF
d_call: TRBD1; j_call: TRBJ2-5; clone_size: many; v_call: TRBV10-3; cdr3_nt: TGTGCCACCAGAAAGGACAGGGCCGAAGAGACCCAGTACTTC; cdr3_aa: CATRKDRAEETQYF
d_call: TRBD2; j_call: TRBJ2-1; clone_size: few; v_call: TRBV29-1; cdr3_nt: TGCAGCGTGACCCTAGCGGGATTCTACAATGAGCAGTTCTTC; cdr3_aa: CSVTLAGFYNEQFF
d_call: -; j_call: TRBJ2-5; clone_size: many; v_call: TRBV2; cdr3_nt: TGTGCCAGCAATTCGGGGGGCCTCGAAGAGACCCAGTACTTC; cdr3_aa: CASNSGGLEETQYF
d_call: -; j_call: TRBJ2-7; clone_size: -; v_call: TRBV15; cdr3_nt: TGTGCCACCAGTTCCGGGTCCTACGAGCAGTACTTC; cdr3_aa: CATSSGSYEQYF
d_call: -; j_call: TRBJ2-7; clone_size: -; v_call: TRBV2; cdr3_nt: TGTGCCAGCAGTGACTTGGCAGGGCGGAACGAGCAGTACTTC; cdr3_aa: CASSDLAGRNEQYF
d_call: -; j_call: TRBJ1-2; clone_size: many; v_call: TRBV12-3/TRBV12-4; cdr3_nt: TGTGCCAGCGCTTCGGACGGCGGCTACACCTTC; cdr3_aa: CASASDGGYTF
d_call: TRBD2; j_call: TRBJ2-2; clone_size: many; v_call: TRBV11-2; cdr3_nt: TGTGCCAGCCACGGGAGGGGCCCCGGTGGCGGGGAGCTGTTTTTT; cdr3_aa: CASHGRGPGGGELFF
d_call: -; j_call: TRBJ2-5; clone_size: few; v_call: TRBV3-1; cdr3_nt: TGTGTCAGCAGCCAAGCTCACTTGGGGGGCAAGCAGACCCAGTACTTC; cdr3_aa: CVSSQAHLGGKQTQYF
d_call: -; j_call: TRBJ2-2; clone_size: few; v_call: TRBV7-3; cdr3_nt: TGTGCCAGCAGCTTTCGCGGGGACGCCGGGGAGCTGTTTTTT; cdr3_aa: CASSFRGDAGELFF
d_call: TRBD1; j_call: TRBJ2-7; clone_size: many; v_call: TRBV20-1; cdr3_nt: TGCAGTGCTAGCCGGGACAGGGGAATCTACGAGCAGTACTTC; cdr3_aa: CSASRDRGIYEQYF
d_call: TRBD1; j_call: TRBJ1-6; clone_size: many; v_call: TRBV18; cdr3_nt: TGTGCCAGCTCACTAGGGGACAGGGGTAATTCACCCCTCCACTTT; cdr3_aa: CASSLGDRGNSPLHF
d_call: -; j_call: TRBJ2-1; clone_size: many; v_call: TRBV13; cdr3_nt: TGTGCCAGCAGCCCGACCTTCCTAGCGGACAGCTCCTACAATGAGCAGTTCTTC; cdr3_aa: CASSPTFLADSSYNEQFF
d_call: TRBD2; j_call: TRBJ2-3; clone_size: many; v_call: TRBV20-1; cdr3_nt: TGCAGTGCTAGAGGCGGGGGGGAAAGTACAGATACGCAGTATTTT; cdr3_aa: CSARGGGESTDTQYF
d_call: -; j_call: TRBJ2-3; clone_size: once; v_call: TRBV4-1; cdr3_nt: TGCGCCAGCAGCCAAGGGGCCGGGACTCCGTATTTT; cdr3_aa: CASSQGAGTPYF
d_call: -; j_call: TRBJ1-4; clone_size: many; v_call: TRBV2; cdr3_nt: TGTGCCAGCAGTCAACAGGGAGCGGGTAATGAAAAACTGTTTTTT; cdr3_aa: CASSQQGAGNEKLFF
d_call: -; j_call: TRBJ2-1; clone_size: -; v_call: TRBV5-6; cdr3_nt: TGTGCCAGCAGCACCCGGGGTGGGGCTAGTGAGCAGTTCTTC; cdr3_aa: CASSTRGGASEQFF
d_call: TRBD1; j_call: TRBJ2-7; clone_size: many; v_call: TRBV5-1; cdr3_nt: TGCGCCAGCAGGGACAGGGGCCGCCCCTACGAGCAGTACTTC; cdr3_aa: CASRDRGRPYEQYF
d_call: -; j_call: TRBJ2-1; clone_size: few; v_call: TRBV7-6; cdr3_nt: TGTGCCAGCAGCCCACCCTACGGGGATGGTATGTTCTTC; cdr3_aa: CASSPPYGDGMFF
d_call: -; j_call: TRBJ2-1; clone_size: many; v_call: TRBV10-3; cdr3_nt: TGTGCCATCAGTGAGACAATGGCGGCCACCTCCTACAATGAGCAGTTCTTC; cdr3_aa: CAISETMAATSYNEQFF
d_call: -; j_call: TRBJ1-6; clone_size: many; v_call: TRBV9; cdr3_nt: TGTGCCAGCAGCGTAGGAGGAGGAGATTCACCCCTCCACTTT; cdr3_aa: CASSVGGGDSPLHF
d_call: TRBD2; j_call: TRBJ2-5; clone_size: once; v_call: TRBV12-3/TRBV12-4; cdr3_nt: TGTGCCAGCAGTCCACTAGCGGGAGGAATGGAGACCCAGTACTTC; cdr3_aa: CASSPLAGGMETQYF
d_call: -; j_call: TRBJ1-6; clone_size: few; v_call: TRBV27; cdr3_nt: TGTGCCAGCAGCTTATGGGGGGAACTTGGTAATTCACCCCTCCACTTT; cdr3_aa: CASSLWGELGNSPLHF
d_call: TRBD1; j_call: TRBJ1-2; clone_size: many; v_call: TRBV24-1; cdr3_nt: TGTGCCACCAGTGATTTCGGGACAGACCATGGCTACACCTTC; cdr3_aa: CATSDFGTDHGYTF
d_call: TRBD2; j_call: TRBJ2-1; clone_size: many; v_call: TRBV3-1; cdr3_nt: TGTGCCAGCAGCCGACTAGCGGGGGGATTCAATGAGCAGTTCTTC; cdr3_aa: CASSRLAGGFNEQFF
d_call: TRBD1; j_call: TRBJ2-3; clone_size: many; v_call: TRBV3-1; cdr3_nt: TGTGCCAGCAGCCAAGACGGACAGGGGGGTGCCCCAGATACGCAGTATTTT; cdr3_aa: CASSQDGQGGAPDTQYF
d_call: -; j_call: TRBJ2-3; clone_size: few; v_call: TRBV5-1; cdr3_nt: TGCGCCAGCATGACCGGGACTGGCACAGATACGCAGTATTTT; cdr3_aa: CASMTGTGTDTQYF
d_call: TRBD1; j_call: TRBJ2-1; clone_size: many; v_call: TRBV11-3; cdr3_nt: TGTGCCAGCACCCCCGGACAGGGTTACAATGAGCAGTTCTTC; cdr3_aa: CASTPGQGYNEQFF
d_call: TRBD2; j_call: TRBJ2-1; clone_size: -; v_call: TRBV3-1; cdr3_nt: TGTGCCAGCAGCCAACCACTAGCGGGAGGGCTTAGGGAGCAGTTCTTC; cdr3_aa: CASSQPLAGGLREQFF
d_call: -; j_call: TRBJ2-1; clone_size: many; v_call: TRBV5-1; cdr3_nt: TGCGCCAGCAGTAAAAACAATGAGCAGTTCTTC; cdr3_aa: CASSKNNEQFF
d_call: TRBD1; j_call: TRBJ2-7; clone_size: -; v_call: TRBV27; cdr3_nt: TGTGCCACCAGAAACCCGACAGGGCTAATCTACGAGCAGTACTTC; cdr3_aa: CATRNPTGLIYEQYF
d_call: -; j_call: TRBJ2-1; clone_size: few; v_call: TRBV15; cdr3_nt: TGTGCCACCAGCAGAGGGAAGGCGGCAGGCAAAGGGAATGAGCAGTTCTTC; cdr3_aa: CATSRGKAAGKGNEQFF
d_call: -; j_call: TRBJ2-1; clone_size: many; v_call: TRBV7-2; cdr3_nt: TGTGCCAGCAGCTACCTCCCGGCAGGCAATGAGCAGTTCTTC; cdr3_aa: CASSYLPAGNEQFF
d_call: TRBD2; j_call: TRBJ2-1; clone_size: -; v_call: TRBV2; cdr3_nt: TGTGCCACCACGCGGGCTAGCGGGACTCGATACAATGAGCAGTTCTTC; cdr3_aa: CATTRASGTRYNEQFF
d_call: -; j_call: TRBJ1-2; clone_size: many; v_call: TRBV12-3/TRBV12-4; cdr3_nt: TGTGCCAGCAGACGGGGACTGACCTATGGCTACACCTTC; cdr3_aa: CASRRGLTYGYTF
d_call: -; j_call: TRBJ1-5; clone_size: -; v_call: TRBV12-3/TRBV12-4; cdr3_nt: TGTGCCAGCAGTCCACTAGCGGGGGGGGCTGGCCAGCCCCAGCATTTT; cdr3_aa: CASSPLAGGAGQPQHF
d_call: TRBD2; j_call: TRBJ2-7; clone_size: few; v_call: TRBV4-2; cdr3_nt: TGTGCCAGCAGCCAAGATGGAAGCGGGAGGGGCCGCGAGCAGTACTTC; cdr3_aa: CASSQDGSGRGREQYF
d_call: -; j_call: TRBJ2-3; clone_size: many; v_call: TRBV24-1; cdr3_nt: TGTGCCACCAGTGATCCCCCCGACCTGACCTCTACGCAGTATTTT; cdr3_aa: CATSDPPDLTSTQYF
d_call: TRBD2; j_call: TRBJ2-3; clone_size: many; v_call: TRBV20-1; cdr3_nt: TGCAGTGCGGTGGCTAGCGGAGAGAGAGTCGATACGCAGTATTTT; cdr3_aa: CSAVASGERVDTQYF
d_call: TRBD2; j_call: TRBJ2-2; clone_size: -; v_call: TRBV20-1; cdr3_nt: TGCAGTGCTCCGGGGGGGGGGCGCGGGGAGCTGTTTTTT; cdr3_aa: CSAPGGGRGELFF
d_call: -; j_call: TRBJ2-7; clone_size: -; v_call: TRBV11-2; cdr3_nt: TGTGCCAGCAGCTTAGATAAAGGGTCCTACGAGCAGTACTTC; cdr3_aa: CASSLDKGSYEQYF
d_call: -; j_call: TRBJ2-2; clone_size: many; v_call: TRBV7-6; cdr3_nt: TGTGCCAGCAGCGGTTCGTATAACACCGGGGAGCTGTTTTTT; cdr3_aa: CASSGSYNTGELFF
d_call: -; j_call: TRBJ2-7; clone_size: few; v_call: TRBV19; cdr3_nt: TGTGCCAGTAGTACTCCCGACCTCGGGGGAGAGTACGAGCAGTACTTC; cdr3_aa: CASSTPDLGGEYEQYF
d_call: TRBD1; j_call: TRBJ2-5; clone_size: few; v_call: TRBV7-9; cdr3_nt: TGTGCCAGCAGCTTAACATTGAGGGGGCGTGAGACCCAGTACTTC; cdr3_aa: CASSLTLRGRETQYF
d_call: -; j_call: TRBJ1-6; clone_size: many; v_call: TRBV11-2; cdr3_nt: TGTGCCAGCAGCTTTCACCCAGTGGCCCTCCACTTT; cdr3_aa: CASSFHPVALHF
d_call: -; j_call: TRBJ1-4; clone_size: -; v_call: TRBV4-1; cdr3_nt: TGCGCCAGCAGCCGCACGGACAGCAACGATGAAAAACTGTTTTTT; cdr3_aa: CASSRTDSNDEKLFF
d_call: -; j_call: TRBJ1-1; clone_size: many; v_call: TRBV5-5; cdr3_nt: TGTGCCAGCAGCTTCCAACCAGGTACGGGCACTGAAGCTTTCTTT; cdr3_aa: CASSFQPGTGTEAFF
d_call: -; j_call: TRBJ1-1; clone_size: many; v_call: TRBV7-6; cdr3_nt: TGTGCCAGCAGCTTAGCTAGCTCGGGATGGACTGAAGCTTTCTTT; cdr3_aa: CASSLASSGWTEAFF
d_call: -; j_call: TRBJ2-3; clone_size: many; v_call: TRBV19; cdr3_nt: TGTGCCAGTACCACAGGGACCTCTGACGGTGATACGCAGTATTTT; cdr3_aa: CASTTGTSDGDTQYF
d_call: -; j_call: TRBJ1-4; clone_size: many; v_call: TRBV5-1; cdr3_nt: TGCGCCAGCAGCTTGACGGGGGCCCGTAATGAAAAACTGTTTTTT; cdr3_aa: CASSLTGARNEKLFF
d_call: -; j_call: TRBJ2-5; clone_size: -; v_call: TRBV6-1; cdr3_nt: TGTGCCAGCAGTCCCGGGGGCTTAACAGGGAGGAGAGAGACCCAGTACTTC; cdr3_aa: CASSPGGLTGRRETQYF
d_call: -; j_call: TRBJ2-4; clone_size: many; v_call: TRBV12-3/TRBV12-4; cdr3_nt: TGTGCCAGCAGTTTTACGGGAACGGCCAAAAACATTCAGTACTTC; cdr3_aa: CASSFTGTAKNIQYF
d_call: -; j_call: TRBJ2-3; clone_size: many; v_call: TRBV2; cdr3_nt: TGTGCCAGCAGCCCGGGGAACACAGATACGCAGTATTTT; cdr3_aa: CASSPGNTDTQYF
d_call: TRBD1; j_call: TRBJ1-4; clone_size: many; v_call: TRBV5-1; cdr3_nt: TGCGCCAGCAGCGCCACAGGGGCAACTAATGAAAAACTGTTTTTT; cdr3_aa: CASSATGATNEKLFF
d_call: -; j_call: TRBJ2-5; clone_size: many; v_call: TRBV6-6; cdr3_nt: TGTGCCAGCAGTTACGGGGTGGGGTTAGGGCAAGAGACCCAGTACTTC; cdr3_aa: CASSYGVGLGQETQYF
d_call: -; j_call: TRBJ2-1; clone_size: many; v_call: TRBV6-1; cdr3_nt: TGTGCCAGCAGTGAACAGGAGGGCTCCTACAATGAGCAGTTCTTC; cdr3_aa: CASSEQEGSYNEQFF